This entry lists 26 T cell receptor beta chains sequenced from one sample in a study of blood T cells in healthy people across ages. Combining a sample-barcoded 5' primer with a J-beta primer mix, a second PCR ran for roughly 7 to 12 cycles. MiXCR, run by TCRdb on the 5' RACE reads, gives a single entry per CDR3 protein. The table lists about 1.6 million distinct CDR3 sequences, about 35% of them singletons. Sequencing used blood. The receptors derive from a woman in her twenties or thirties in good health.

A few counts support this clonotype. The CDR3 coding sequence is TGCAGTGCCCAACAAGACACTGAAGCTTTCTTT. It translates to CSAQQDTEAFF. This chain links TRBV20-1 with TRBJ1-1; D unresolved. The V gene lost 6 bases and the J gene lost 3 bases, with 8 bases spanning the gap. This CDR3 is built from 11 residues. CDR1 and CDR2 from the germline V gene are DFQATT and SNEGSKA (reference sequence).

The CDR3 protein is CASSPEEGKASYEQYF. The CDR3 DNA follows: TGCGCCAGCAGCCCCGAAGAGGGGAAAGCCTCCTACGAGCAGTACTTC. This chain links TRBV4-1 with TRBJ2-5; tentatively, D is TRBD1 or TRBD2 (5 bases each). The J call may be in error: the DNA end matches TRBJ2-7 better. The CDR3 loop spans 16 amino acids. CDR1 is MGHRA, CDR2 YSYEKL, per germline.

This clonotype was counted between two and nine times. The V and J genes are TRBV6-4 and TRBJ2-1; no firm D call. The CDR3 extends over 12 amino acids. CDR1 MRHNA and CDR2 SNTAGT come from the germline V gene. V was cut by 2 bases and J by 5 bases, with 4 bases left in between. DNA for the CDR3: TGTGCCAGCAGTGACGGTAACAATGAGCAGTTCTTC. Translated, it gives CASSDGNNEQFF.

V and J are TRBV5-1 and TRBJ2-1; weak D call: TRBD2 (6 bases). This CDR3 comprises 16 residues. Trimming removed 3 bases at V and 6 bases at J, with 19 bases between. CDR1 is SGHRS, CDR2 YFSETQ, per germline. The CDR3 region is CASSSGLLFPFNEQFF. Written as DNA, the CDR3 is TGCGCCAGCAGCTCGGGACTCCTTTTCCCTTTCAATGAGCAGTTCTTC.

In its sample, this clonotype was seen a few times. The rearrangement links TRBV7-2 to TRBJ2-7, with D perhaps TRBD1 (6 bases). Germline V gives CDR1 SGHTA, CDR2 FQGNSA. Trimming removed 1 base from V and 2 bases from J, with 12 bases in between. This CDR3 contains 15 residues. Written as DNA, the CDR3 is TGTGCCAGCAGCTTAGGCTGGACAGTCACCTACGAGCAGTACTTC. This translates into CASSLGWTVTYEQYF.

There are many counts of this clonotype. CDR3 loop: CSANPGPYGYTF. The CDR3 DNA reads TGCAGTGCAAATCCAGGGCCCTATGGCTACACCTTC. V and J are TRBV20-1 and TRBJ1-2; a weak D match, TRBD1 (5 bases). Per the germline V gene, CDR1 is DFQATT and CDR2 is SNEGSKA (reference sequence). V lost 6 bases to trimming and J lost 4 bases, with 12 bases between them. The CDR3 has 12 residues.

This clonotype has just a few counts. V usage is TRBV5-1 and J usage is TRBJ2-1; 8 nucleotides line up with TRBD2. The ends lost 2 bases at V and 8 bases at J; junction bases unmatched: 9. There are 15 residues in the CDR3. CDR1 and CDR2 (germline): SGHRS, YFSETQ. CDR3: CASSFTGGPMDEQFF. DNA for the CDR3: TGCGCCAGCAGCTTTACGGGAGGGCCCATGGATGAGCAGTTCTTC.

This clonotype appeared a few times. The CDR3 DNA reads TGTGCCAGCAGCCAAGCGACTAGCGGGGGGCAGGATGAGCAGTTCTTC. Protein: CASSQATSGGQDEQFF. The gene calls are TRBV4-2 and TRBJ2-1; 13 bases are a match to TRBD2. The ends lost 1 base at V and 8 bases at J; junction bases unmatched: 5. This CDR3 contains 16 residues. The germline V gene has CDR1 LGHNA and CDR2 YNFKEQ.

The chain joins TRBV2 to TRBJ1-2; D is possibly TRBD1 (5 bases). Trimming took 4 bases from V and 7 from J, leaving 13 bases between them. Germline V gene sequence: CDR1 SNHLY, CDR2 FYNNEI. The CDR3 spans 13 residues. The CDR3 DNA sequence: TGTGCCAGCAGTGGGAACAGGATTCCTGGCTACACCTTC. Its protein is CASSGNRIPGYTF.

This chain links TRBV29-1 with TRBJ2-4; 9 nucleotides agree with TRBD1. This CDR3 has 17 amino acids. The trim removed 2 bases at V and 1 base at J, leaving 9 bases unmatched. Germline lookup yields CDR1 SQVTM and CDR2 ANQGSEA. In DNA form, the CDR3 reads TGCAGCGTTGAAACCGACAGGGGGACTGCGGCCAAAAACATTCAGTACTTC. The encoded protein is CSVETDRGTAAKNIQYF.

The J gene is TRBJ2-3, the V gene TRBV2; 11 positions match TRBD2. Germline V lookup: CDR1 SNHLY, CDR2 FYNNEI. The ends lost 10 bases at V and 6 bases at J; junction bases unmatched: 9. This CDR3 has 14 amino acids. CDR3 coding DNA: TGTGCCATCGAAAGTAGCGGGAGGGGTGATACGCAGTATTTT. Protein: CAIESSGRGDTQYF.

V is TRBV24-1 and J is TRBJ2-5; D tentatively reads TRBD1 or TRBD2 (6 bases each). Germline CDR1 and CDR2: KGHDR and SFDVKD. Trimming removed 5 bases at V and 5 bases at J, with 11 bases between. This CDR3 is 13 amino acids long. Written as DNA, the CDR3 is TGTGCCACCAGTGGTGGAGGGGGGGAGACCCAGTACTTC. Translating it yields CATSGGGGETQYF.

This chain uses TRBV7-9 with TRBJ1-2; 10 nucleotides line up with TRBD1. This CDR3 has 15 amino acids. Germline V CDR1 and CDR2: SEHNR, FQNEAQ (reference sequence). J was trimmed by 2 bases and V by 3 bases; bases with no gene match: 3. CDR3 in DNA: TGTGCCAGCAGCTTGACAGGGGGCGAGAACTATGGCTACACCTTC. It yields the protein CASSLTGGENYGYTF.

The genes are TRBV27 and TRBJ2-7; perhaps TRBD2 as D (5 bases). V lost 4 bases, J lost 2 bases, and 15 bases lay in between. The germline CDR1 and CDR2 sequences are MNHEY and SMNVEV (reference sequence). This CDR3 is 15 amino acids long. The CDR3 reads CASSYEGSGPYEQYF. The CDR3 DNA sequence: TGTGCCAGCAGTTATGAAGGGAGCGGTCCCTACGAGCAGTACTTC.

This clonotype was counted many times. The rearrangement links TRBV20-1 to TRBJ2-3; no clear D gene. The V gene lost 0 bases and the J gene lost 2 bases, with 15 bases spanning the gap. The CDR3 is made up of 16 amino acids. Germline values: CDR1 DFQATT, CDR2 SNEGSKA (reference sequence). CDR3: CSARDLLLSFTDTQYF. The CDR3 DNA reads as TGCAGTGCTAGAGACCTTCTACTATCCTTCACAGATACGCAGTATTTT.

This clonotype was observed a handful of times. J is TRBJ2-3 and V is TRBV5-1, with TRBD1 matching over 9 bases. The CDR3 extends over 16 amino acids. CDR1 and CDR2 (germline): SGHRS, YFSETQ. V gave up 4 bases and J gave up 4 bases; unmatched junction bases: 10. The CDR3 coding sequence is TGCGCCAGCAGCCCCTCCGGGACAGGGCGGGCAGATACGCAGTATTTT. It encodes CASSPSGTGRADTQYF.

V usage is TRBV7-8 and J usage is TRBJ1-6; the D gene is possibly TRBD1 (5 bases). Trimming stripped 4 bases from V and 9 bases from J, with 19 bases between. CDR1 and CDR2 from the germline V gene are SGHVS and FQNEAQ. The CDR3 loop spans 16 amino acids. The CDR3 loop reads CASSSLRDLFSSPLHF. The CDR3 nucleotides read TGTGCCAGCAGCTCCCTAAGGGACTTATTTAGTTCACCCCTCCACTTT. The whole variable domain, filled in from reference TRBV7-8 and TRBJ1-6, reads GAGVSQSPRYKVAKRGQDVALRCDPISGHVSLFWYQQALGQGPEFLTYFQNEAQLDKSGLPSDRFFAERPEGSVSTLKIQRTQQEDSAVYLCASSSLRDLFSSPLHFGNGTRLTVT.

The genes are TRBV30 and TRBJ2-7; maybe TRBD2 (6 bases). This CDR3 spans 14 amino acids. V was cut by 5 bases and J by 4 bases, with 18 bases left in between. Germline assignment: CDR1 GTSNPN and CDR2 SVGIG (reference sequence). The CDR3 loop reads CAWAGGGTQYEQYF. The CDR3 nucleotides are TGTGCCTGGGCGGGTGGGGGGACTCAATACGAGCAGTACTTC. Complete variable domain (other parts from reference TRBV30 and TRBJ2-7): SQTIHQWPATLVQPVGSPLSLECTVEGTSNPNLYWYRQAAGRGLQLLFYSVGIGQISSEVPQNLSASRPQDRQFILSSKKLLLSDSGFYLCAWAGGGTQYEQYFGPGTRLTVT.

This clonotype turned up a few times. The chain is built from TRBV5-1 and TRBJ2-3; D may be TRBD2 (5 bases). The CDR3 is 16 residues long. V was pared by 0 bases and J by 1 base, with 12 bases between. Germline-derived CDR1 and CDR2 are SGHRS and YFSETQ. The CDR3 region is CASSLALEAGTDTQYF. CDR3 coding DNA: TGCGCCAGCAGCTTGGCCTTAGAAGCGGGCACAGATACGCAGTATTTT.

The chain joins TRBV4-1 to TRBJ1-2; 7 positions match TRBD1. V shed 1 base and J 6 bases; nucleotides not matched to a gene: 5. The CDR3 consists of 14 residues. Germline V lookup: CDR1 MGHRA, CDR2 YSYEKL. The CDR3 DNA reads TGCGCCAGCAGCCAAGTGGGCAGGGGGAATGGCTACACCTTC. Its protein is CASSQVGRGNGYTF.

For this clonotype: This may arise from a read error, as a much more abundant clone is one base away. The chain has TRBV2 and TRBJ2-3, with D tentatively TRBD2 (6 bases). The CDR3 has 15 residues. V gave up 5 bases and J gave up 10 bases, with 22 bases separating them. From germline, CDR1 is SNHLY and CDR2 FYNNEI. CDR3 nucleotide sequence: TGTGCCAGCAGTATCATGGTCCGGAGGGGCGATGCGCAGTATTTT. Its protein product is CASSIMVRRGDAQYF.

The chain couples TRBV3-1 to TRBJ1-1, with TRBD1 matching 8 bases. The CDR3 is made up of 14 amino acids. V was pared by 3 bases and J by 5 bases, with 5 bases of the junction left unmatched. Germline V CDR1 and CDR2: LGHDT, YNNKEL (reference sequence). The CDR3 spells CASSQWDRQTEAFF. The CDR3 DNA sequence: TGTGCCAGCAGCCAGTGGGACAGGCAAACTGAAGCTTTCTTT.

This sequence joins TRBV3-1 and TRBJ1-2; the D is unclear. This CDR3 region has 13 residues. The V end lost 1 base, the J end lost 8 bases, and 11 bases lay between the germline ends. Germline assignment: CDR1 LGHDT and CDR2 YNNKEL (reference sequence). This CDR3 is CASSQGQHPGYTF. The CDR3 DNA reads as TGTGCCAGCAGCCAAGGTCAGCATCCAGGCTACACCTTC.

The rearrangement joins TRBV5-1 to TRBJ2-5, with TRBD2 identical over 9 bases. Per germline, CDR1 SGHRS and CDR2 YFSETQ. The CDR3 extends over 19 amino acids. After removal of 4 bases from V and 2 bases from J, the junction contained 18 bases not matched to a gene. CDR3 sequence: CASSLLAISSGEGQETQYF. The CDR3 coding sequence is TGCGCCAGCAGCCTCTTGGCAATTTCTAGCGGGGAGGGACAAGAGACCCAGTACTTC.

The rearrangement uses TRBV28 and TRBJ2-7, with D possibly TRBD1 on 7 matching bases. Germline V gives CDR1 MDHEN, CDR2 SYDVKM. V lost 6 bases, J lost 7 bases, and 19 bases lay in between. The CDR3 loop spans 14 amino acids. The CDR3 nucleotides are TGTGCCAGCAGAGCAGGGGGGTCCTACAATGAGCAGTACTTC. Amino acid sequence: CASRAGGSYNEQYF.

This clonotype was detected a few times. The CDR3 DNA reads TGTGCCAGCAGTGACGGTTCTTTACGGGGCTACACCTTC. As protein: CASSDGSLRGYTF. V and J are TRBV6-4 and TRBJ1-2, with no clear D. This CDR3 is built from 13 residues. CDR1 and CDR2 from the germline V gene are MRHNA and SNTAGT. Trimming shortened V by 2 bases and J by 8 bases, and 12 bases separated the two germline ends.